The rows below give T cell receptor beta chains drawn from one sample of a study of TIL therapy for anti-PD-1-resistant metastatic lung cancer. The table came from immunoSEQ multiplex PCR; TCRdb's copy has only in-frame clones and leaves some out. In the table there are roughly 20,000 clones, 83% of which are singletons. Specimen: blood, collected at baseline. The receptors here all came from a person aged 25 to 85 with non-small cell lung cancer. Each CDR3 is given with its conserved first and last residue. A D gene is named only where the DNA matches it firmly. Size is stated for part of the rows, as once, few or many counts, or as a class when the clone is expanded.

TRBV5-1	TRBJ2-7	TRBD1	-	TGCGCCAGCAGCTTGGTAGGGGGCGTTGGCTACGAGCAGTACTTC	CASSLVGGVGYEQYF
TRBV14	TRBJ2-1	TRBD2	-	TGTGCCAGCTCCCTAAACCCGGGACTAGCGGGAGGAATGCTTCGCTATGAGCAGTTCTTC	CASSLNPGLAGGMLRYEQFF
TRBV4-2	TRBJ1-5	-	-	TGTGCCAGCAGCCAAGAATATGGACAGCCTAATCAGCCCCAGCATTTT	CASSQEYGQPNQPQHF
TRBV19	TRBJ1-1	-	-	TGTGCCAGCTTAGTACAGGCCGTTGGGAACACTGAAGCTTTCTTT	CASLVQAVGNTEAFF
TRBV30	TRBJ2-7	-	few	TGTGCCTGGAGTGAGGGTGGCTACTACGAGCAGTACTTC	CAWSEGGYYEQYF
TRBV19	TRBJ2-5	-	once	TGTGCCAGTAGTACCCTTGGTAGGACCCAGTACTTC	CASSTLGRTQYF
TRBV5-6	TRBJ2-7	-	-	TGTGCCAGCAGCTTGACAGGGAACTACGAGCAGTACTTC	CASSLTGNYEQYF
TRBV5-1	TRBJ2-7	TRBD1	few	TGCGCCAGCAGTCGGACAGGGGCTTGGGAGCAGTACTTC	CASSRTGAWEQYF
TRBV7-2	TRBJ1-1	-	-	TGTGCCAGCAGCTTAGGAGCGAACACTGAAGCTTTCTTT	CASSLGANTEAFF
TRBV28	TRBJ1-5	TRBD1	-	TGTGCCAGCAGTTTTACCGTGGACAGGGGGCTCGGGAATCAGCCCCAGCATTTT	CASSFTVDRGLGNQPQHF
TRBV6-5	TRBJ2-2	TRBD2	-	TGTGCCAGCCAAACGGGACTAGCGGACACCGGGGAGCTGTTTTTT	CASQTGLADTGELFF
TRBV7-9	TRBJ1-1	-	-	TGTGCCAGCAGCTTAGAGGTTGTTCGAGGGTCTCGAGCTTTCTTT	CASSLEVVRGSRAFF
TRBV19	TRBJ1-1	-	-	TGTGCCAGTAGTATGCTAACGACAGCGGGTCTGAACACTGAAGCTTTCTTT	CASSMLTTAGLNTEAFF
TRBV21-1	TRBJ2-7	-	-	TGTGCCAGCAGCGTTCGACAGGGGATCGGGTACGAGCAGTACTTC	CASSVRQGIGYEQYF
TRBV7-9	TRBJ1-5	TRBD1	-	TGTGCCAGCAGCTTAGGCAGACAGGGTGTTCAGCCCCAGCATTTT	CASSLGRQGVQPQHF
TRBV6-1	TRBJ2-1	TRBD1	-	TGTGCCAGCAGTGTAGTGGGACAGGGGGCCAGCGCTCCCTACAATGAGCAGTTCTTC	CASSVVGQGASAPYNEQFF
TRBV30	TRBJ1-5	-	medium-sized	TGTGCCTGGAGAGGGGATGGCAATCAGCCCCAGCATTTT	CAWRGDGNQPQHF
TRBV5-1	TRBJ1-4	-	-	TGCGCCAGCAGCCGAGGGGGAACTAATGAAAAACTGTTTTTT	CASSRGGTNEKLFF
TRBV6-1	TRBJ1-2	-	-	TGTGCCAGCAGTGACCCGGGACGGCCCTCTTCTAACTATGGCTACACCTTC	CASSDPGRPSSNYGYTF
TRBV4-3	TRBJ2-3	TRBD1	-	TGCGCCAGCAGCCCTGGGACAGGGCCCCTCACAGATACGCAGTATTTT	CASSPGTGPLTDTQYF
TRBV4-1	TRBJ1-2	-	few	TGCGCCAGCAGCCAGACCGGGACGGTGAGCTCTAACTATGGCTACACCTTC	CASSQTGTVSSNYGYTF
TRBV5-1	TRBJ2-1	-	-	TGCGCCAGCTCTCCTTGGGGCCTCACCGACAATGAGCAGTTCTTC	CASSPWGLTDNEQFF
TRBV10-3	TRBJ2-7	TRBD2	-	TGTGCCACCCTTAGCGGGTACGAGCAGTACTTC	CATLSGYEQYF
TRBV7-3	TRBJ2-3	-	-	TGTGCCAGCAGCTTAGGGACAGATACGCAGTATTTT	CASSLGTDTQYF
TRBV10-3	TRBJ1-1	TRBD1	-	TGTGCCATCAGTGAGTCAACAGGGGGGCAGGCTTTCTTT	CAISESTGGQAFF
TRBV29-1	TRBJ2-7	-	-	TGCAGCGTTGAAGATACGGGTACCTACGAGCAGTACTTC	CSVEDTGTYEQYF
TRBV5-1	TRBJ2-3	TRBD1	-	TGCGCCAGCAGGTTGACAGGGGGAGAAGGAGATACGCAGTATTTT	CASRLTGGEGDTQYF
TRBV5-1	TRBJ1-2	TRBD1	-	TGCGCCAGCAGCCCCGGACAGGGGGTCCATGGCTACACCTTC	CASSPGQGVHGYTF
TRBV27	TRBJ2-1	TRBD2	-	TGTGCCAGCAGTCGACTGGGGACTAGCGGGAGTAATGAGCAGTTCTTC	CASSRLGTSGSNEQFF
TRBV6-5	TRBJ1-5	-	-	TGTGCCAGCAGACAAAATAGCAATCAGCCCCAGCATTTT	CASRQNSNQPQHF
TRBV14	TRBJ2-5	-	few	TGTGCCAGCAGCCTCTTTCACGGAGAGACCCAGTACTTC	CASSLFHGETQYF
TRBV28	TRBJ2-7	-	once	TGTGCCAGCAGTTTAGGAAGGACCGCTGGGGGATTCTCCTACGAGCAGTACTTC	CASSLGRTAGGFSYEQYF
TRBV19	TRBJ1-1	-	-	TGTGCCAGTAGTATGGCCAGAGGGTTTATGAACACTGAAGCTTTCTTT	CASSMARGFMNTEAFF
TRBV5-4	TRBJ2-1	TRBD2	-	TGTGCCAGCAGCGGGGGAAAGCGGGAGGGCTCCTACAATGAGCAGTTCTTC	CASSGGKREGSYNEQFF
TRBV7-2	TRBJ2-1	-	-	TGTGCCAGCAGCTTAATTATGGGGTCGGCGGAGCAGTTCTTC	CASSLIMGSAEQFF
TRBV6-6	TRBJ2-6	-	-	TGTGCCAGCAGTTACGGGGGCGGTGGGGCCAACGTCCTGACTTTC	CASSYGGGGANVLTF
TRBV14	TRBJ2-5	TRBD1	-	TGTGCCAGCAGCCAGATGACAGGGGGCCGAGAGACCCAGTACTTC	CASSQMTGGRETQYF
TRBV9	TRBJ2-1	TRBD1	-	TGTGCCAGCAGCGACGGGACAGACAATGAGCAGTTCTTC	CASSDGTDNEQFF
TRBV19	TRBJ1-2	TRBD1	-	TGTGCCAGTAGTACACCCGGGACAGGGGATGGCTACACCTTC	CASSTPGTGDGYTF
TRBV5-4	TRBJ2-3	TRBD1	-	TGTGCCAGCAGCCTAGGGACAGGGGGTACGGATACGCAGTATTTT	CASSLGTGGTDTQYF
TRBV18	TRBJ2-5	TRBD2	once	TGTGCCAGCTCAAACGCGGGAGAAGGAGAGACCCAGTACTTC	CASSNAGEGETQYF
TRBV30	TRBJ2-7	-	once	TGTGCCTGGAATCGGGGCACAAGCTCCTACGAGCAGTACTTC	CAWNRGTSSYEQYF
TRBV7-2	TRBJ1-1	-	once	TGTGCCAGCAGCTTCAAGTTGCAGGAGGACACTGAAGCTTTCTTT	CASSFKLQEDTEAFF
TRBV7-3	TRBJ2-6	-	-	TGTGCCAGCAGCTTAGGGGAGAGGGCCGGGGCCAACGTCCTGACTTTC	CASSLGERAGANVLTF
TRBV27	TRBJ2-1	TRBD1	-	TGTGCCAGCAGTTTGGGCAGGGGGCTCCACAATGAGCAGTTCTTC	CASSLGRGLHNEQFF
TRBV5-6	TRBJ2-7	-	-	TGTGCCAGCAGACTGCGGACTCCGGCCTACGAGCAGTACTTC	CASRLRTPAYEQYF
TRBV6-6	TRBJ1-2	TRBD1	-	TGTGCCAGCAGCAAGACAGGGACTCTCTATGGCTACACCTTC	CASSKTGTLYGYTF
TRBV7-8	TRBJ2-1	-	-	TGTGCCAGCAGCTATCACCTGGGACTCTTAGGGGGGAATGAGCAGTTCTTC	CASSYHLGLLGGNEQFF